Many counts were recorded for the clone carrying this T cell receptor beta chain. The target antigen is unknown. The sample is drawn from a study of early T cells in non-severe SARS-CoV-2 infection. Study as a whole: The chains were unpaired, and the sequenced material was bulk RNA from unsorted whole blood.

V shed 0 bases and J shed 3 bases, with 15 bases lying between them. Germline V gene sequence: CDR1 DFQATT, CDR2 SNEGSKA (reference sequence). The CDR3 has 15 residues. Findings and caveats of the study: Missing private and CD4 specificities, VDJdb matching favored anti-spike CD8 responses.

Each single cDNA molecule received a unique molecular identifier. A single record per CDR3 protein comes from TCRdb applying MiXCR to the 5' RACE reads. The repertoire includes 45,000 to 75,000 distinct CDR3 sequences, about 8.9% of them detected once, and approximately 15% sits in the top ten. The V gene is TRBV20-1, the J gene TRBJ2-7; D might be TRBD1 (5 bases). This TCR was recovered from an adult who was a healthcare worker with PCR-confirmed SARS-CoV-2 infection or an uninfected control (not recorded which). Input material: whole blood. The CDR3 DNA reads TGCAGTGCTAGAGATGTGGACAAGGTCGACTACGAGCAGTACTTC. As protein: CSARDVDKVDYEQYF.